This passage covers 21 T cell receptor beta chains from one sample sequenced in a study of somatic mutations in cytotoxic T cells in rheumatoid arthritis. The method was immunoSEQ multiplex PCR; TCRdb's version includes in-frame clones alone and lacks a portion of them. The sample has 6,500 to 7,000 clones; roughly 75% are singletons. Sample: CD8+ T cells sorted from blood. The receptors here all came from a woman aged 60-75 years in good health.

The gene calls are TRBV14 and TRBJ2-1, with 11 bases that match TRBD2. This CDR3 has 15 amino acids. The V gene end was trimmed by 1 base and the J gene end by 6 bases; junction bases not matched to a gene: 2. The germline V gene has CDR1 SGHDN and CDR2 FVKESK. The chain's CDR3 is CASSQATSGSNEQFF. CDR3 nucleotides: TGTGCCAGCAGCCAAGCAACTAGCGGGAGCAATGAGCAGTTCTTC. The full variable domain, its missing parts supplied by reference TRBV14 and TRBJ2-1, is EAGVTQFPSHSVIEKGQTVTLRCDPISGHDNLYWYRRVMGKEIKFLLHFVKESKQDESGMPNNRFLAERTGGTYSTLKVQPAELEDSGVYFCASSQATSGSNEQFFGPGTRLTVL.

As regards this clone: Sequence at one end of the junction differs from germline and may be a read error. The sample has other DNA sequences that encode this CDR3 too. The chain joins TRBV27 to TRBJ2-7; perhaps TRBD1 as D (6 bases). Germline CDR1 reads MNHEY; CDR2 reads SMNVEV (reference sequence). The CDR3 runs 14 residues. CDR3 sequence reads: CASSPTTGPYEQYF. The DNA for the CDR3 is TGTGCCAGCAGTCCCACGACAGGCCCCTATGAGCAGTACTTC.

The J gene is TRBJ1-3, the V gene TRBV7-9; 8 nucleotides agree with TRBD1. This CDR3 comprises 16 residues. V dropped 4 bases and J dropped 1; count of bases not matched to a gene: 6. The germline gives CDR1 SEHNR, CDR2 FQNEAQ (reference sequence). Here the CDR3 reads CASSSTGEISGNTIYF. The DNA of the CDR3 is TGTGCCAGCAGCTCGACAGGGGAGATTTCTGGAAACACCATATATTTT.

J is TRBJ2-3 and V is TRBV2; D is possibly TRBD1 (5 bases). Trimming left V 3 bases short and J 0 bases short, with 25 bases between. The CDR3 is 20 residues long. CDR1 SNHLY and CDR2 FYNNEI come from the germline V gene. This chain's CDR3 is CASSEQSSLDSYYSTDTQYF. The CDR3 DNA sequence: TGTGCCAGCAGTGAGCAAAGTTCCCTAGACAGTTACTATAGCACAGATACGCAGTATTTT.

The chain employs TRBV7-6 and TRBJ2-3; 7 nucleotides align to TRBD1. CDR1 and CDR2 (germline): SGHVS, FNYEAQ. CDR3 length: 15 residues. J lost 4 bases, V lost 1 base, and 5 bases had no gene match. CDR3 amino acids: CASSLGQGRADTQYF. The CDR3 DNA sequence: TGTGCCAGCAGCTTAGGACAGGGAAGGGCAGATACGCAGTATTTT.

The sample holds a few counts of this clone. The chain uses TRBV10-3 and TRBJ2-7, with 7 bases aligning to TRBD2. V shed 8 bases and J 0 bases; nucleotides not matched to a gene: 7. This CDR3 contains 14 residues. Germline V CDR1 and CDR2: ENHRY, SYGVKD. CDR3 amino acids: CAIGGGDSSYEQYF. CDR3 nucleotide sequence: TGTGCCATCGGGGGAGGGGATAGCTCCTACGAGCAGTACTTC.

The gene calls are TRBV11-2 and TRBJ2-5, with D possibly matching TRBD2 (5 bases). The germline V gene has CDR1 SGHAT and CDR2 FQNNGV. Trimming pared 3 bases from V and 5 bases from J, leaving 10 bases between. The CDR3 is 13 residues long. CDR3: CASSLGSGETQYF. CDR3 DNA sequence: TGTGCCAGCAGCTTGGGTTCGGGGGAGACCCAGTACTTC.

V is TRBV11-3 and J is TRBJ2-7; D is perhaps TRBD2 (7 bases). The germline gives CDR1 SGHNT, CDR2 YENEEA. The CDR3 runs 12 residues. With 6 bases removed from V and 5 bases from J, the gap between germline ends came to 11 bases. The DNA of the CDR3 is TGTGCCAGCAGTCCGGGGGGCCACGAGCAGTACTTC. Translated: CASSPGGHEQYF.

This chain connects TRBV19 to TRBJ2-6, with no clear D. Germline loops: CDR1 LNHDA, CDR2 SQIVND (reference sequence). The CDR3 is 15 residues long. The V end lost 5 bases, the J end lost 10 bases, and 18 bases lay between the germline ends. This CDR3 reads CASSLSGSLGNVLTF. In DNA form, the CDR3 reads TGTGCCAGTAGTCTTTCCGGGTCCCTCGGAAACGTCCTGACTTTC.

This clone was seen a few times. The chain recombines TRBV29-1 with TRBJ2-1, with TRBD2 identical over 15 bases. J gave up 7 bases and V 7 bases, and 5 bases lay outside the gene matches. From germline, CDR1 is SQVTM and CDR2 ANQGSEA. The CDR3 sequence is 14 residues long. CDR3: CSASGTSGGNEQFF. For the CDR3, the DNA is TGCAGCGCGTCCGGGACTAGCGGGGGGAATGAGCAGTTCTTC.

This clone rates as medium-sized. V and J are TRBV7-9 and TRBJ2-3; 13 bases match TRBD2. The CDR3 contains 18 residues. The trim removed 4 bases at V and 2 bases at J, leaving 9 bases unmatched. Germline CDR1 reads SEHNR; CDR2 reads FQNEAQ (reference sequence). CDR3 nucleotide sequence: TGTGCCAGCAGCTCCGGGACTAGCGGGAAGGGTAACACAGATACGCAGTATTTT. It translates to CASSSGTSGKGNTDTQYF.

The V and J genes are TRBV7-8 and TRBJ1-5; 10 bases match TRBD1. Germline V gene lookup returns CDR1 SGHVS and CDR2 FQNEAQ. This CDR3 contains 15 residues. The V segment lost 5 bases and the J segment 6 bases; nucleotides outside the gene matches: 7. The CDR3 region is CASSPADRGPQPQHF. In nucleotides, the CDR3 is TGTGCCAGCAGCCCAGCAGACAGGGGGCCTCAGCCCCAGCATTTT.

V and J are TRBV6-5 and TRBJ2-3, with 8 bases fitting TRBD1. The CDR3 consists of 14 residues. Germline trimming cut 5 bases from V and 0 bases from J; bases unmatched to any gene: 1. Germline V gene lookup returns CDR1 MNHEY and CDR2 SVGAGI. CDR3 DNA: TGTGCCAGCAGTGGACAGGGAAGCACAGATACGCAGTATTTT. Its translation is CASSGQGSTDTQYF.

The CDR3 nucleotides are TGTGCCAGCAGCCCAACCGACACACAGAAGGAGACCCAGTACTTC. Its protein product is CASSPTDTQKETQYF. The chain uses TRBV9 and TRBJ2-5, with D unresolved. The germline CDR1 and CDR2 sequences are SGDLS and YYNGEE. The CDR3 sequence is 15 residues long. Trimming cost V 4 bases and J 5 bases, with 18 bases left between them.

This clone occurred once. The chain employs TRBV27 and TRBJ2-1; 7 bases map to TRBD2. Unmatched junction bases numbered 6, after V lost 5 bases and J lost 5 bases. Per germline, CDR1 MNHEY and CDR2 SMNVEV (reference sequence). CDR3 length: 14 amino acids. The CDR3 sequence: CASSPPGLNNEQFF. The CDR3 nucleotides read TGTGCCAGCAGTCCTCCGGGACTAAACAATGAGCAGTTCTTC.

The chain carries TRBV6-1 and TRBJ2-7, with 7 bases matching TRBD2. V trimming: 2 bases; J trimming: 7 bases; junction bases outside the gene matches: 2. This CDR3 has 12 amino acids. Germline V gives CDR1 MNHNS, CDR2 SASEGT. The CDR3 bases are TGTGCCAGCAGTGAAAAGGGAGGGGAGCAGTACTTC. This codes for CASSEKGGEQYF.

V usage is TRBV9 and J usage is TRBJ2-1; 11 nucleotides match TRBD2. The CDR3 runs to 15 residues. Germline values: CDR1 SGDLS, CDR2 YYNGEE. V lost 4 bases and J lost 6; bases outside the gene matches: 6. The CDR3 here is CASSLLAGGPNEQFF. CDR3 in DNA: TGTGCCAGCAGCTTGTTAGCGGGGGGGCCCAATGAGCAGTTCTTC.

V gene TRBV1 combines with J gene TRBJ2-3; TRBD2, the table's D call, lacks a check against the DNA. TRBV1 is a documented pseudogene. The CDR3 runs 20 residues. The CDR3, as DNA: TGCACCAGCAGCCAAGACGGTAGCGGGAGGCCCCCAGACAGCACAGATACGCAGTATTTT. It is translated as CTSSQDGSGRPPDSTDTQYF.

The rearrangement uses TRBV5-1 and TRBJ2-1; 9 bases align to TRBD2. Germline V gene data show CDR1 as SGHRS and CDR2 as YFSETQ. The CDR3 runs 16 residues. V lost 0 bases, J lost 0 bases, and 1 base stayed unmatched. CDR3 amino acids: CASSLDSGSSYNEQFF. Here the CDR3 DNA reads TGCGCCAGCAGCTTGGATAGCGGGAGCTCCTACAATGAGCAGTTCTTC.

The chain couples TRBV14 to TRBJ2-7, with TRBD1 matching 8 bases. The CDR3 loop spans 18 amino acids. The germline V gene encodes CDR1 SGHDN and CDR2 FVKESK. With V trimmed by 0 bases and J by 2 bases, 12 bases remained unmatched. In DNA form, the CDR3 reads TGTGCCAGCAGCCAAGATCGGGATGGGACAGGTGTAACCTACGAGCAGTACTTC. This encodes CASSQDRDGTGVTYEQYF.

DNA of the CDR3: TGCGCCAGCAGCCCGAGGACAGCTGCGACGGCAGATACGCAGTATTTT. Protein product: CASSPRTAATADTQYF. The genes are TRBV4-3 and TRBJ2-3, with D perhaps TRBD1 (6 bases). Germline V gives CDR1 LGHNA, CDR2 YSLEER. This CDR3 spans 16 amino acids. Trimming took 4 bases from V and 4 from J, leaving 18 bases between them.